This T cell receptor beta chain was identified during a study of cytomegalovirus exposure and HLA in healthy donors. Germline values: CDR1 SNHLY, CDR2 FYNNEI. The CDR3 is made up of 18 amino acids. V lost 7 bases to trimming and J lost 4 bases; unmatched junction nucleotides: 18. A word on this clone: Its antigen remains unidentified.

PCR employed 60 Vbeta and 13 Jbeta primers. Sequenced by immunoSEQ multiplex PCR; TCRdb stores in-frame clones only, minus some. The table shows under 200,000 clones, with about three quarters occurring only once. Study-level points and caveats: The classifier, whose performance was assessed in both the original and validation cohorts, reportedly diagnosed cytomegalovirus status with high specificity and sensitivity. Segments of the TCR beta V type were, in most cases, productive about 87% or about 30% of the time in an earlier analysis. A missense variant in DCLRE1C was later tied to TCR beta V- and J-gene trimming.

Sequenced sample: PBMCs. The TCR originated in a female donor in good health and CMV-seronegative. This chain uses TRBV2 with TRBJ2-1, with TRBD1 matching over 8 bases. CDR3 region: CASISLPTGALPYNEQFF. In DNA form, the CDR3 reads TGTGCCAGCATTTCACTCCCGACAGGGGCCCTCCCATACAATGAGCAGTTCTTC.